This is a list of T cell receptor beta chains from one sample in a study of T cells in Graves' hyperthyroidism and ophthalmopathy. TCRdb independently ran MiXCR on the multiplex PCR reads; one entry per CDR3 protein. The data hold under 350,000 distinct CDR3 sequences, with 17% observed a single time. The sequencing input was blood. These receptors were obtained from a woman aged 55-69 years with Graves' ophthalmopathy. Both conserved end residues are part of each CDR3. Fields, in order: CDR3 length, J gene, V gene, CDR3 protein.

cdr3_length: 15; j_call: TRBJ2-7; v_call: TRBV3-1; cdr3_aa: CASSQDGKMGGEQYF
cdr3_length: 14; j_call: TRBJ2-5; v_call: TRBV20-1; cdr3_aa: CSARLEGRRGTQYF
cdr3_length: 15; j_call: TRBJ1-5; v_call: TRBV7-2; cdr3_aa: CASSPSAGRGQPQHF
cdr3_length: 12; j_call: TRBJ2-5; v_call: TRBV29-1; cdr3_aa: CSVEGARETQYF
cdr3_length: 15; j_call: TRBJ1-5; v_call: TRBV9; cdr3_aa: CASSRTGDLYQPQHF
cdr3_length: 12; j_call: TRBJ1-1; v_call: TRBV29-1; cdr3_aa: CSGYRDRGSAFF
cdr3_length: 13; j_call: TRBJ2-2; v_call: TRBV4-3; cdr3_aa: CASSQDLDGELFF
cdr3_length: 15; j_call: TRBJ2-7; v_call: TRBV7-2; cdr3_aa: CASSGRGADWYEQYF
cdr3_length: 15; j_call: TRBJ2-3; v_call: TRBV28; cdr3_aa: CASSLKRAGTDTQYF
cdr3_length: 13; j_call: TRBJ2-7; v_call: TRBV18; cdr3_aa: CASSPYNNYEQYF
cdr3_length: 11; j_call: TRBJ2-1; v_call: TRBV29-1; cdr3_aa: CSVGLRGEQFF
cdr3_length: 14; j_call: TRBJ2-7; v_call: TRBV20-1; cdr3_aa: CSAHRTAGSYEQYF
cdr3_length: 13; j_call: TRBJ2-7; v_call: TRBV6-2/TRBV6-3; cdr3_aa: CATTHGETYEQYF
cdr3_length: 16; j_call: TRBJ1-2; v_call: TRBV7-9; cdr3_aa: CASSSLTGGLRNGYTF
cdr3_length: 15; j_call: TRBJ2-7; v_call: TRBV6-2/TRBV6-3; cdr3_aa: CASRPSSGSIYEQYF
cdr3_length: 13; j_call: TRBJ2-1; v_call: TRBV24-1; cdr3_aa: CATSDYPYNEQFF
cdr3_length: 15; j_call: TRBJ2-1; v_call: TRBV12-3/TRBV12-4; cdr3_aa: CASSSGTGSSDEQFF
cdr3_length: 12; j_call: TRBJ1-6; v_call: TRBV2; cdr3_aa: CASSYRDSPLHF
cdr3_length: 14; j_call: TRBJ1-4; v_call: TRBV5-6; cdr3_aa: CASSTGTGNEKLFF
cdr3_length: 14; j_call: TRBJ1-3; v_call: TRBV6-1; cdr3_aa: CATAGSLSGNTIYF
cdr3_length: 16; j_call: TRBJ2-7; v_call: TRBV13; cdr3_aa: CASSSGPGPSSYEQYF
cdr3_length: 12; j_call: TRBJ1-3; v_call: TRBV29-1; cdr3_aa: CSVKDRGNTIYF
cdr3_length: 17; j_call: TRBJ1-3; v_call: TRBV18; cdr3_aa: CASSPPSTRSSGNTIYF
cdr3_length: 16; j_call: TRBJ2-7; v_call: TRBV27; cdr3_aa: CASRQLGTGPPYEQYF
cdr3_length: 14; j_call: TRBJ1-2; v_call: TRBV4-3; cdr3_aa: CASSQDPGVGVYTF
cdr3_length: 16; j_call: TRBJ2-5; v_call: TRBV9; cdr3_aa: CASSGSPGQGGETQYF
cdr3_length: 16; j_call: TRBJ2-7; v_call: TRBV4-1; cdr3_aa: CASSQVYGSGGYEQYF
cdr3_length: 13; j_call: TRBJ2-3; v_call: TRBV24-1; cdr3_aa: CATSDSNTDTQYF
cdr3_length: 12; j_call: TRBJ2-1; v_call: TRBV7-8; cdr3_aa: CASSVSFGEQFF
cdr3_length: 14; j_call: TRBJ2-2; v_call: TRBV12-3/TRBV12-4; cdr3_aa: CASSFLRAVGELFF
cdr3_length: 13; j_call: TRBJ1-2; v_call: TRBV6-2/TRBV6-3; cdr3_aa: CASSTGGEYGYTF
cdr3_length: 13; j_call: TRBJ2-5; v_call: TRBV20-1; cdr3_aa: CSAESRGQETQYF
cdr3_length: 18; j_call: TRBJ1-4; v_call: TRBV7-2; cdr3_aa: CASSLASQGGVKTEKLFF
cdr3_length: 12; j_call: TRBJ2-7; v_call: TRBV11-2; cdr3_aa: CASRGRNYEQYF
cdr3_length: 16; j_call: TRBJ2-7; v_call: TRBV6-2/TRBV6-3; cdr3_aa: CASSPRGAGTTYEQYF
cdr3_length: 15; j_call: TRBJ2-5; v_call: TRBV10-3; cdr3_aa: CATRGELAMGETQYF
cdr3_length: 13; j_call: TRBJ2-1; v_call: TRBV28; cdr3_aa: CASSLDGRSEQFF
cdr3_length: 14; j_call: TRBJ2-3; v_call: TRBV14; cdr3_aa: CASSLGSQADTQYF
cdr3_length: 15; j_call: TRBJ2-7; v_call: TRBV20-1; cdr3_aa: CSVSRPTGFEEEQYF
cdr3_length: 15; j_call: TRBJ2-2; v_call: TRBV20-1; cdr3_aa: CSASSGGPNTGELFF
cdr3_length: 15; j_call: TRBJ2-1; v_call: TRBV4-2; cdr3_aa: CASSRNVAGVDEQFF
cdr3_length: 10; j_call: TRBJ2-1; v_call: TRBV29-1; cdr3_aa: CSVVGNEQFF
cdr3_length: 14; j_call: TRBJ2-2; v_call: TRBV18; cdr3_aa: CASSPQGVAGELFF
cdr3_length: 18; j_call: TRBJ2-3; v_call: TRBV12-3/TRBV12-4; cdr3_aa: CASSLFFRQGALADTQYF
cdr3_length: 14; j_call: TRBJ2-7; v_call: TRBV20-1; cdr3_aa: CSASPWTGVDEQYF
cdr3_length: 12; j_call: TRBJ1-1; v_call: TRBV9; cdr3_aa: CASSAEATEAFF
cdr3_length: 13; j_call: TRBJ2-5; v_call: TRBV10-2; cdr3_aa: CASSEGGRETQYF
cdr3_length: 15; j_call: TRBJ2-3; v_call: TRBV10-1; cdr3_aa: CASSASGGTTDTQYF
cdr3_length: 13; j_call: TRBJ2-3; v_call: TRBV7-2; cdr3_aa: CASSLLPTDTQYF
cdr3_length: 15; j_call: TRBJ1-2; v_call: TRBV6-1; cdr3_aa: CASRTRGQASAGYTF
cdr3_length: 16; j_call: TRBJ2-1; v_call: TRBV7-2; cdr3_aa: CASSLERGGGYNEQFF
cdr3_length: 15; j_call: TRBJ2-7; v_call: TRBV7-2; cdr3_aa: CASSAARGSTYEQYF
cdr3_length: 13; j_call: TRBJ2-3; v_call: TRBV7-9; cdr3_aa: CASSLASDYTQYF
cdr3_length: 17; j_call: TRBJ2-3; v_call: TRBV5-1; cdr3_aa: CASSLGPLAGSTDTQYF
cdr3_length: 15; j_call: TRBJ2-1; v_call: TRBV7-2; cdr3_aa: CASSPTGARYNEQFF
cdr3_length: 13; j_call: TRBJ2-1; v_call: TRBV19; cdr3_aa: CASSISPLAEQFF
cdr3_length: 14; j_call: TRBJ2-7; v_call: TRBV7-2; cdr3_aa: CASSPGSPIYEQYF
cdr3_length: 16; j_call: TRBJ2-3; v_call: TRBV20-1; cdr3_aa: CSARIRLAGGLDTQYF
cdr3_length: 11; j_call: TRBJ2-3; v_call: TRBV10-3; cdr3_aa: CAIAKTDTQYF
cdr3_length: 16; j_call: TRBJ2-3; v_call: TRBV10-3; cdr3_aa: CAISGGTIKSTDTQYF